The 23 T cell receptor beta chains below come from one sample, sequenced in a study of early T cells in non-severe SARS-CoV-2 infection. TCRdb itself ran the 5' RACE reads through MiXCR, one entry per CDR3 protein. This sample has about 63,000 distinct CDR3 sequences, with about an eighth found just once. Sequenced input: whole blood. These receptors all stem from an adult who was a healthcare worker with PCR-confirmed SARS-CoV-2 infection or an uninfected control (not recorded which).

This clonotype was seen more than once but under ten times. The chain links TRBV6-2 or TRBV6-3 to TRBJ2-1; D gene ambiguous. CDR1 is MNHEY, CDR2 SVGEGT, per germline. V dropped 0 bases and J dropped 9 bases, with 6 bases sitting between them. The CDR3 extends over 12 amino acids. CDR3: CASSYSHSEQFF. The CDR3 bases are TGTGCCAGCAGTTACTCTCACTCTGAGCAGTTCTTC.

This clonotype was detected many times. The gene calls are TRBV11-2 and TRBJ2-3; 8 positions agree with TRBD1. Germline-derived CDR1 and CDR2 are SGHAT and FQNNGV. Trimming at V came to 5 bases and at J to 4 bases, leaving 11 bases not matched to a gene. The CDR3 contains 16 residues. CDR3 in amino acids: CASSPAGRGLADTQYF. The CDR3 DNA follows: TGTGCCAGCAGCCCGGCGGGCAGGGGGCTGGCAGATACGCAGTATTTT.

The sample holds many counts of this clonotype. The genes are TRBV27 and TRBJ2-7, with a possible D match to TRBD2 (5 bases). The germline V and J ends were trimmed by 5 bases and 3 bases, with 8 bases remaining between them. Germline V gene data show CDR1 as MNHEY and CDR2 as SMNVEV (reference sequence). The CDR3 runs to 12 residues. The CDR3 DNA is TGTGCCAGCAGTCCGGGAAACTACGAGCAGTACTTC. Translated, it gives CASSPGNYEQYF.

The sample holds a few counts of this clonotype. The chain recombines TRBV20-1 with TRBJ2-1; 10 bases map to TRBD2. The CDR3 spans 16 residues. Germline-derived CDR1 and CDR2 are DFQATT and SNEGSKA (reference sequence). V shed 0 bases, J shed 6 bases, and the junction held 8 bases outside the gene matches. DNA for the CDR3: TGCAGTGCTAGAGACTCTACTAGCGGGGTGGGCAATGAGCAGTTCTTC. Its translation: CSARDSTSGVGNEQFF.

This clonotype occurred a few times. In DNA form, the CDR3 reads TGCAGTGCTAGAGAGTCACCGGGCGGGGAAAAACTGTTTTTT. It translates to CSARESPGGEKLFF. The V and J genes are TRBV20-1 and TRBJ1-4; D unclear. Germline lookup yields CDR1 DFQATT and CDR2 SNEGSKA (reference sequence). This CDR3 region has 14 residues. Trimming took 0 bases from V and 8 from J, leaving 13 bases between them.

In regard to this clonotype: Possible read error: a much larger clone is one base away. The gene calls are TRBV4-1 and TRBJ2-3, with 11 nucleotides matching TRBD1. CDR3 length: 15 residues. V lost 4 bases, J lost 6 bases, and 6 bases stayed unmatched. Germline CDR1 MGHRA, CDR2 YSYEKL. In nucleotides, the CDR3 is TGCGCCAGCAGCCCGGGGGACAGGGGGACGGATACGCAGTATTTT. Its translation is CASSPGDRGTDTQYF.

The chain couples TRBV18 to TRBJ2-5; no definite D call. Trimming shortened V by 3 bases and J by 4 bases, and 12 bases separated the two germline ends. This CDR3 contains 14 residues. Germline values: CDR1 KGHSH, CDR2 LQKENI. CDR3 in amino acids: CASSPPSVRETQYF. For the CDR3, the DNA is TGTGCCAGCTCACCTCCGAGCGTGAGAGAGACCCAGTACTTC.

This clonotype has a count of ten or more. This chain connects TRBV14 to TRBJ2-1, with D perhaps being TRBD1 or TRBD2 (6 bases each). Trimming cost V 6 bases and J 5 bases, with 20 bases left between them. The CDR3 covers 16 residues. CDR1 and CDR2 (germline): SGHDN, FVKESK. The CDR3 DNA is TGTGCCAGCAGACTAGGGGGGCAGGGAGGTGACAATGAGCAGTTCTTC. Protein: CASRLGGQGGDNEQFF.

This clonotype was seen repeatedly, ten times or more. The chain employs TRBV2 and TRBJ1-4; D unclear. Germline V CDR1 and CDR2: SNHLY, FYNNEI. The CDR3 is 14 residues long. The V end was cut by 7 bases, the J end by 0 bases, with 9 bases between. In nucleotides, the CDR3 is TGTGCCAGCACGGAATTGACAACTAATGAAAAACTGTTTTTT. This encodes CASTELTTNEKLFF. Drawing the rest from reference TRBV2 and TRBJ1-4, the complete variable domain is EPEVTQTPSHQVTQMGQEVILRCVPISNHLYFYWYRQILGQKVEFLVSFYNNEISEKSEIFDDQFSVERPDGSNFTLKIRSTKLEDSAMYFCASTELTTNEKLFFGSGTQLSVL.

This clonotype was observed at least ten times. V usage is TRBV12-3 or TRBV12-4 and J usage is TRBJ2-2; the match to TRBD2 covers 10 bases. The CDR3 has 18 amino acids. The V segment lost 2 bases and the J segment 3 bases; nucleotides outside the gene matches: 9. The CDR3 sequence is CASSLFSGGLKDTGELFF. CDR3 nucleotides: TGTGCCAGCAGTTTATTTAGCGGGGGGCTAAAGGACACCGGGGAGCTGTTTTTT.

This clonotype has only a few counts. This chain connects TRBV3-1 to TRBJ2-2; D gene uncertain. The CDR3 loop spans 11 amino acids. CDR1 and CDR2 from the germline V gene are LGHDT and YNNKEL (reference sequence). V dropped 0 bases and J dropped 10 bases, with 3 bases sitting between them. The CDR3 DNA follows: TGTGCCAGCAGCCAAGAAAAGGAGCTGTTTTTT. The encoded protein is CASSQEKELFF. The full variable domain, completed using reference TRBV3-1 and TRBJ2-2, is DTAVSQTPKYLVTQMGNDKSIKCEQNLGHDTMYWYKQDSKKFLKIMFSYNNKELIINETVPNRFSPKSPDKAHLNLHINSLELGDSAVYFCASSQEKELFFGEGSRLTVL.

At least ten counts were recorded for this clonotype. This chain joins TRBV14 and TRBJ2-5; 13 bases match TRBD2. Germline V gene sequence: CDR1 SGHDN, CDR2 FVKESK. J lost 1 base, V lost 0 bases, and 11 bases had no gene match. The CDR3 loop spans 20 amino acids. CDR3 sequence reads: CASSQDGTSGASWAQETQYF. For the CDR3, the DNA is TGTGCCAGCAGCCAAGACGGGACTAGCGGGGCCTCGTGGGCCCAAGAGACCCAGTACTTC.

This clonotype was recorded at least ten times. This chain uses TRBV5-4 with TRBJ2-1, with D uncertain. With 7 bases removed from V and 2 bases from J, the gap between germline ends came to 10 bases. There are 13 residues in the CDR3. Germline loops: CDR1 SGHNT, CDR2 YYREEE (reference sequence). Written as DNA, the CDR3 is TGTGCCAGCCAGGAAGAGACCTACAATGAGCAGTTCTTC. Amino acid sequence: CASQEETYNEQFF.

This clonotype was observed many times. One junction end disagrees with the germline gene, perhaps due to a read error. The chain recombines TRBV7-7 with TRBJ2-5; no reliable D call. This CDR3 has 15 amino acids. CDR1 is SSHAT, CDR2 FNYEAQ, per germline (reference sequence). The CDR3 coding sequence is TGTGCTAGCAGCTTAGCTTTGGCAGGCCAAGAGACCCAGTACTTC. Protein: CASSLALAGQETQYF.

This clonotype was found once. The rearrangement links TRBV5-4 to TRBJ2-7; 7 bases map to TRBD2. The V and J ends lost 2 bases and 2 bases, in that order; junction bases with no gene match: 4. Germline CDR1 and CDR2: SGHNT and YYREEE (reference sequence). The CDR3 contains 14 residues. CDR3 loop: CASSLSAGAYEQYF. The CDR3 DNA follows: TGTGCCAGCAGCTTAAGCGCGGGGGCCTACGAGCAGTACTTC. Full variable domain (remainder filled in from reference TRBV5-4 and TRBJ2-7): ETGVTQSPTHLIKTRGQQVTLRCSSQSGHNTVSWYQQALGQGPQFIFQYYREEENGRGNFPPRFSGLQFPNYSSELNVNALELDDSALYLCASSLSAGAYEQYFGPGTRLTVT.

The genes are TRBV3-1 and TRBJ2-3; 9 positions agree with TRBD2. The V gene's germline CDR1 is LGHDT and CDR2 YNNKEL (reference sequence). This CDR3 is built from 16 residues. V lost 2 bases, J lost 5 bases, and 8 bases stayed unmatched. CDR3 coding DNA: TGTGCCAGCAGCCAATCCGGCGGGGGGGCGGAAGATACGCAGTATTTT. Translation: CASSQSGGGAEDTQYF.

The rearrangement joins TRBV7-2 to TRBJ2-3; the D is unclear. Germline values: CDR1 SGHTA, CDR2 FQGNSA. The germline V and J ends were trimmed by 5 bases and 2 bases, with 8 bases remaining between them. The CDR3 is 13 residues long. CDR3 amino acids: CASSLAPTDTQYF. The CDR3 DNA reads as TGTGCCAGCAGCCTCGCCCCCACAGATACGCAGTATTTT.

This clonotype was counted ten times or more. V is TRBV6-6 and J is TRBJ2-7; TRBD2 aligns across 15 bases. The CDR3 contains 18 residues. Per germline, CDR1 MNHNY and CDR2 SVGAGI (reference sequence). Losses at the gene ends were 0 bases for V and 3 bases for J; bases not matched to a gene: 6. CDR3 in DNA: TGTGCCAGCAGTTACTCTGCGGGACTAGCGGGGGGTAGCTACGAGCAGTACTTC. Translated: CASSYSAGLAGGSYEQYF.

This clonotype came up a few times. This chain joins TRBV20-1 and TRBJ2-1, with TRBD1 identical over 7 bases. The CDR3 is 14 residues long. The germline CDR1 and CDR2 sequences are DFQATT and SNEGSKA (reference sequence). After removal of 3 bases from V and 4 bases from J, the junction contained 6 bases not matched to a gene. In DNA form, the CDR3 reads TGCAGTGCTAGTACCGGGACAGCATACAATGAGCAGTTCTTC. Residues: CSASTGTAYNEQFF.

This clonotype was counted at least ten times. The chain uses TRBV29-1 and TRBJ2-7; 7 positions match TRBD2. With V trimmed by 4 bases and J by 0 bases, 3 bases remained unmatched. This CDR3 is 13 amino acids long. The V gene's germline CDR1 is SQVTM and CDR2 ANQGSEA. CDR3 in amino acids: CSVVGGSSYEQYF. In DNA form, the CDR3 reads TGCAGCGTTGTGGGCGGGAGCTCCTACGAGCAGTACTTC.

The rearrangement uses TRBV11-2 and TRBJ1-4, with 7 bases aligning to TRBD1. Losses at the gene ends were 1 base for V and 2 bases for J; bases not matched to a gene: 4. The germline gives CDR1 SGHAT, CDR2 FQNNGV. The CDR3 is 16 residues long. CDR3 sequence (DNA): TGTGCCAGCAGCTTAGGGACCAGGGGGACTAATGAAAAACTGTTTTTT. Translating gives CASSLGTRGTNEKLFF.

This clonotype was found once. The CDR3 DNA sequence: TGTGCCAGCAGGAGGGGAAGCACAGATACGCAGCATTTT. It encodes CASRRGSTDTQHF. The rearrangement links TRBV2 to TRBJ2-3, with D tentatively TRBD1 (5 bases). The J call is doubtful: the DNA matches TRBJ1-5 better. The germline gives CDR1 SNHLY, CDR2 FYNNEI. This CDR3 is 13 amino acids long.

This chain uses TRBV5-1 with TRBJ1-4; a weak D match, TRBD1 (5 bases). This CDR3 is 17 amino acids long. The germline V and J ends were trimmed by 4 bases and 0 bases, with 16 bases remaining between them. Germline CDR1 is SGHRS and CDR2 is YFSETQ. DNA for the CDR3: TGCGCCAGCAGCGCTTCCGGGACTGCCGCAACTAATGAAAAACTGTTTTTT. As protein: CASSASGTAATNEKLFF.